The 20 T cell receptor beta chains given below trace back to one sample, sequenced in a study of cytomegalovirus exposure and HLA in healthy donors. In the PCR, 60 Vbeta and 13 Jbeta primers were used. Sequenced by immunoSEQ multiplex PCR; TCRdb stores in-frame clones only, minus some. This sample has roughly 150,000 clones, with more than 75% found just once. Specimen: PBMCs. The receptors were gathered from a man aged 25 to 40 in good health and CMV-seropositive.

The V gene is TRBV7-2, the J gene TRBJ1-5, with 11 nucleotides matching TRBD1. Trimming removed 0 bases from V and 6 bases from J; junction bases left unmatched: 4. CDR3 size: 16 residues. CDR1 and CDR2 from the germline V gene are SGHTA and FQGNSA. The CDR3 loop reads CASSLAGTGGSQPQHF. The CDR3 DNA sequence: TGTGCCAGCAGCTTAGCCGGGACAGGGGGGAGTCAGCCCCAGCATTTT. Together with reference TRBV7-2 and TRBJ1-5, the CDR3 gives the full variable domain: GAGVSQSPSNKVTEKGKDVELRCDPISGHTALYWYRQSLGQGLEFLIYFQGNSAPDKSGLPSDRFSAERTGGSVSTLTIQRTQQEDSAVYLCASSLAGTGGSQPQHFGDGTRLSIL.

This chain joins TRBV10-3 and TRBJ2-3, with 8 positions matching TRBD2. The junction had 11 bases not matched to a gene; V was cut back by 6 bases and J by 3 bases. CDR1 and CDR2 from the germline V gene are ENHRY and SYGVKD. This CDR3 has 16 residues. This CDR3 reads CAISGGTGGLTDTQYF. DNA for the CDR3: TGTGCCATCAGCGGGGGCACGGGGGGGTTAACAGATACGCAGTATTTT.

This chain connects TRBV19 to TRBJ2-3; 9 bases are a match to TRBD1. J lost 6 bases, V lost 5 bases, and 12 bases had no gene match. This CDR3 region has 16 residues. Germline V gene lookup returns CDR1 LNHDA and CDR2 SQIVND (reference sequence). The chain's CDR3 is CASSLPGTGKEDTQYF. The CDR3 DNA follows: TGTGCCAGTAGTCTTCCCGGGACAGGGAAGGAGGATACGCAGTATTTT.

The chain couples TRBV11-3 to TRBJ2-2, with D possibly matching TRBD1 (6 bases). V was shortened by 1 base and J by 4 bases, with 10 bases between the two germline ends. The V gene's germline CDR1 is SGHNT and CDR2 YENEEA. The CDR3 has 15 residues. The CDR3 here is CASSLVRGSTGELFF. CDR3 nucleotides: TGTGCCAGCAGCTTAGTGAGGGGGAGCACCGGGGAGCTGTTTTTT.

The rearrangement links TRBV11-2 to TRBJ1-1; D unclear. Looked up from germline, CDR1 is SGHAT and CDR2 is FQNNGV. The CDR3 has 13 residues. V lost 3 bases to trimming and J lost 6 bases, with 11 bases between them. CDR3 residues: CASSFTGRAEAFF. The CDR3 DNA is TGTGCCAGCAGCTTTACCGGTCGGGCTGAAGCTTTCTTT.

The chain uses TRBV28 and TRBJ1-2; unclear D gene. There are 13 residues in the CDR3. V was clipped by 2 bases and J by 2 bases, with 6 bases between them. CDR1 is MDHEN and CDR2 is SYDVKM in the germline V gene. The CDR3 is CASSLGGNYGYTF. The CDR3 DNA is TGTGCCAGCAGTTTAGGAGGGAACTATGGCTACACCTTC.

CDR3 in DNA: TGTGCCAGCAGCTATTTGACTCGGTTAGCCGGGGAGACCCAGTACTTC. Its translation is CASSYLTRLAGETQYF. The rearrangement links TRBV5-8 to TRBJ2-5; D unclear. The germline gives CDR1 SGHTS, CDR2 YDEGEE. The CDR3 consists of 16 residues. V lost 3 bases and J lost 5, with 20 bases in between.

V usage is TRBV9 and J usage is TRBJ2-2; D is undetermined. Germline-derived CDR1 and CDR2 are SGDLS and YYNGEE. Trimming removed 0 bases at V and 4 bases at J, with 7 bases between. This CDR3 spans 14 amino acids. This chain's CDR3 is CASSVDAGTGELFF. DNA of the CDR3: TGTGCCAGCAGCGTAGACGCAGGCACCGGGGAGCTGTTTTTT.

The V and J genes are TRBV4-1 and TRBJ1-2; D is perhaps TRBD1 (6 bases). The CDR3 spans 15 residues. The V and J ends lost 0 bases and 5 bases respectively, with 13 bases between them. Germline V gene data show CDR1 as MGHRA and CDR2 as YSYEKL. The CDR3 coding sequence is TGCGCCAGCAGCCAAGAAGGCAGGGGAGTTTATGGCTACACCTTC. This translates into CASSQEGRGVYGYTF.

The chain links TRBV7-2 to TRBJ2-5; a weak D match, TRBD1 (5 bases). This CDR3 has 15 amino acids. Trimming pared 2 bases from V and 4 bases from J, leaving 14 bases between. Germline V gene sequence: CDR1 SGHTA, CDR2 FQGNSA. This CDR3 reads CASSLSQGNGETQYF. The DNA for the CDR3 is TGTGCCAGCAGCTTATCGCAGGGCAATGGAGAGACCCAGTACTTC.

The chain carries TRBV27 and TRBJ2-7, with 7 nucleotides matching TRBD2. CDR3 length equals 15 residues. The ends lost 6 bases at V and 6 bases at J; junction bases unmatched: 14. CDR1 is MNHEY, CDR2 SMNVEV, per germline (reference sequence). CDR3 coding DNA: TGTGCCAGCAGACCCTATTTAGGGAGGGGAGGCGAGCAGTACGTC. It specifies CASRPYLGRGGEQYV.

The gene calls are TRBV27 and TRBJ2-7, with TRBD1 matching over 10 bases. CDR1 and CDR2 (germline): MNHEY, SMNVEV (reference sequence). Trimming removed 2 bases from V and 2 bases from J; junction bases left unmatched: 6. This CDR3 has 16 amino acids. CDR3 loop: CASSLGAGQGAYEQYF. Written as DNA, the CDR3 is TGTGCCAGCAGTTTAGGGGCCGGACAGGGGGCCTACGAGCAGTACTTC.

This rearrangement joins TRBV4-2 to TRBJ1-5, with TRBD1 as a possible D gene (6 bases). V was pared by 4 bases and J by 6 bases, with 10 bases between. The CDR3 is made up of 13 amino acids. From germline, CDR1 is LGHNA and CDR2 YNFKEQ. CDR3 residues: CASSRVQGQPQHF. The CDR3 DNA reads as TGTGCCAGCAGCCGAGTACAGGGTCAGCCCCAGCATTTT.

The chain uses TRBV29-1 and TRBJ2-1; 11 bases line up with TRBD1. After removal of 8 bases from V and 5 bases from J, the junction contained 5 bases not matched to a gene. The CDR3 totals 13 residues. Per germline, CDR1 SQVTM and CDR2 ANQGSEA. As DNA, the CDR3 is TGCAGCATTGGACAGGGGGCCGACAATGAGCAGTTCTTC. As protein: CSIGQGADNEQFF.

The chain links TRBV5-5 to TRBJ2-1; a possible D gene is TRBD2 (5 bases). CDR1 is SGHKS and CDR2 is YYEKEE in the germline V gene (reference sequence). The CDR3 covers 15 residues. The V end was cut by 2 bases, the J end by 9 bases, with 18 bases between. CDR3 bases: TGTGCCAGCAGCTTAGCGGTGACGCCCTTCCTTGAGCAGTTCTTC. Protein sequence: CASSLAVTPFLEQFF. Filled out from reference TRBV5-5 and TRBJ2-1, the complete variable domain reads DAGVTQSPTHLIKTRGQQVTLRCSPISGHKSVSWYQQVLGQGPQFIFQYYEKEERGRGNFPDRFSARQFPNYSSELNVNALLLGDSALYLCASSLAVTPFLEQFFGPGTRLTVL.

This chain uses TRBV7-9 with TRBJ1-1, with a possible D match to TRBD1 (6 bases). V shed 5 bases and J shed 1 base, with 11 bases lying between them. The CDR3 is made up of 14 amino acids. CDR1 is SEHNR, CDR2 FQNEAQ, per germline (reference sequence). CDR3 sequence reads: CASSRRQANTEAFF. Here the CDR3 DNA reads TGTGCCAGCAGCCGGCGACAGGCGAACACTGAAGCTTTCTTT.

In DNA form, the CDR3 reads TGTGCCAGCTCACCGACTAGCGGAGACACAGATACGCAGTATTTT. This gives the protein CASSPTSGDTDTQYF. The V and J genes are TRBV18 and TRBJ2-3; TRBD2 agrees at 9 bases. The CDR3 contains 15 residues. V shed 3 bases, J shed 2 bases, and the junction held 3 bases outside the gene matches. Germline assignment: CDR1 KGHSH and CDR2 LQKENI. The entire variable domain, with the rest obtained from reference TRBV18 and TRBJ2-3, is as follows: NAGVMQNPRHLVRRRGQEARLRCSPMKGHSHVYWYRQLPEEGLKFMVYLQKENIIDESGMPKERFSAEFPKEGPSILRIQQVVRGDSAAYFCASSPTSGDTDTQYFGPGTRLTVL.

The V gene is TRBV5-4, the J gene TRBJ2-2, with D perhaps TRBD2 (5 bases). Germline values: CDR1 SGHNT, CDR2 YYREEE (reference sequence). Trimming took off 3 bases at V and 5 bases at J, with 20 bases between the two ends. The CDR3 covers 17 residues. CDR3 region: CASSSLVAGRGTGELFF. The CDR3, as DNA: TGTGCCAGCAGCTCTCTGGTCGCAGGAAGAGGGACCGGGGAGCTGTTTTTT.

This chain connects TRBV18 to TRBJ2-3, with D perhaps matching TRBD2 (6 bases). CDR1 and CDR2 (germline): KGHSH, LQKENI. V was trimmed by 2 bases and J by 1 base, leaving 13 bases between them. The length of the CDR3 is 16 residues. The CDR3 here is CASSPRRGSGTDTQYF. DNA for the CDR3: TGTGCCAGCTCACCAAGACGGGGGAGCGGCACAGATACGCAGTATTTT.

The chain employs TRBV4-1 and TRBJ2-3, with 12 bases identical to TRBD2. The CDR3 runs to 16 residues. The V gene's germline CDR1 is MGHRA and CDR2 YSYEKL. V trimming: 3 bases; J trimming: 5 bases; junction bases outside the gene matches: 6. CDR3 in DNA: TGCGCCAGCAGCCACCCGACTAGCGGGAGTGGAGATACGCAGTATTTT. Protein sequence: CASSHPTSGSGDTQYF.